This is a list of T cell receptor beta chains from one sample in a study of blood T cell repertoires in COVID-19. Only in-frame clones appear in the TCRdb table, and some are missing; sequencing was by immunoSEQ multiplex PCR. This sample carries around 330,000 clones, 70% to 90% of them seen once, and the ten largest clones take 8% to 10%. The sample taken for sequencing was PBMCs or T cells enriched from blood (not recorded which). These receptors were taken from a woman in her thirties or forties who had recovered from COVID-19. Both conserved end residues are part of each CDR3. Each record gives: J gene, V gene, D gene, clone size, CDR3 protein, CDR3 DNA. The D gene is left open where the match is weak. For some rows the clone size is stated as once, few or many, or as a class when expanded; others skip it.

>TRBJ1-5|TRBV6-5|-|-
CATLDSHSNQPQHF
TGTGCCACCTTGGACAGTCATAGCAATCAGCCCCAGCATTTT
>TRBJ2-1|TRBV30|-|-
CAWSGVGNEQFF
TGTGCCTGGTCGGGGGTAGGAAATGAGCAGTTCTTC
>TRBJ2-1|TRBV24-1|TRBD1|-
CATSDLSGTGGGNEQFF
TGTGCCACCAGTGATTTGTCCGGGACAGGGGGAGGCAATGAGCAGTTCTTC
>TRBJ1-2|TRBV6-2/TRBV6-3|TRBD1|-
CASRPTGTGLHYGYTF
TGTGCCAGCAGACCTACCGGGACAGGGCTACACTATGGCTACACCTTC
>TRBJ1-4|TRBV19|TRBD1|many
CASSPDRGVTNEKLFF
TGTGCCAGTAGCCCGGACAGGGGTGTGACTAATGAAAAACTGTTTTTT
>TRBJ1-5|TRBV7-2|-|-
CASSLGAESNQPQHF
TGTGCCAGCAGCTTAGGGGCAGAAAGCAATCAGCCCCAGCATTTT
>TRBJ1-5|TRBV19|TRBD1|-
CASSADRGLINQPQHF
TGTGCCAGTAGTGCCGACAGGGGGCTTATCAATCAGCCCCAGCATTTT
>TRBJ2-7|TRBV3-1/TRBV3-2|TRBD2|-
CASSLGTSTQYF
TGTGCCAGCAGCCTCGGGACTAGCACGCAGTACTTC
>TRBJ2-3|TRBV11-3|TRBD2|-
CASSSRGAGYTDTQYF
TGTGCCAGCAGCTCCCGGGGAGCGGGGTACACAGATACGCAGTATTTT
>TRBJ1-1|TRBV4-3|-|-
CASSQDAVNTEAFF
TGCGCCAGCAGCCAAGATGCGGTCAACACTGAAGCTTTCTTT
>TRBJ1-2|TRBV19|TRBD1|-
CASRTGGYGYTF
TGTGCCAGTAGGACAGGGGGCTATGGCTACACCTTC
>TRBJ1-2|TRBV28|-|-
CASSSPGYGYTF
TGTGCCAGCAGTTCCCCGGGATATGGCTACACCTTC
>TRBJ2-3|TRBV5-4|-|-
CASSLAGRESTDTQYF
TGTGCCAGCAGCTTGGCGGGTCGGGAGAGCACAGATACGCAGTATTTT
>TRBJ2-7|TRBV19|TRBD1|-
CASSMGQGEIYEQYF
TGTGCCAGTAGTATGGGCCAGGGGGAAATCTACGAGCAGTACTTC
>TRBJ1-1|TRBV5-3|TRBD1|-
CARSLEGAFATEAFF
TGTGCCAGAAGCTTGGAGGGGGCTTTTGCCACTGAAGCTTTCTTT
>TRBJ2-7|TRBV4-3|-|-
CASSQDRAGPTYEQYF
TGCGCCAGCAGCCAAGATCGGGCAGGGCCAACCTACGAGCAGTACTTC
>TRBJ1-1|TRBV3-1/TRBV3-2|TRBD1|once
CASSFDRGQGAFF
TGTGCCAGCAGTTTCGACAGGGGCCAAGGGGCTTTCTTT
>TRBJ1-5|TRBV27|-|-
CASSRVGGSNQPQHF
TGTGCCAGCAGCCGAGTGGGGGGTTCGAATCAGCCCCAGCATTTT
>TRBJ2-7|TRBV6-4|-|-
CASSEQPSSLREQYF
TGTGCCAGCAGTGAACAGCCCTCAAGCCTACGAGAGCAGTACTTC
>TRBJ2-1|TRBV11-2|TRBD2|few
CASSLLTSGGYNEQFF
TGTGCCAGCAGCCTTTTAACTAGCGGGGGCTACAATGAGCAGTTCTTC
>TRBJ2-2|TRBV19|-|-
CASSPQVGEPGELFF
TGTGCCAGTAGTCCCCAAGTGGGCGAGCCCGGGGAGCTGTTTTTT
>TRBJ1-2|TRBV18|TRBD1|once
CASSPQGTALYYGYTF
TGTGCCAGCTCACCACAGGGGACAGCCCTTTACTATGGCTACACCTTC
>TRBJ2-1|TRBV5-4|-|-
CASSYERGGEKFF
TGTGCCAGCAGCTACGAGAGGGGGGGGGAGAAGTTCTTC
>TRBJ2-1|TRBV7-2|TRBD2|-
CASSISGGPGPNEQFF
TGTGCCAGCAGCATATCGGGGGGGCCAGGGCCTAATGAGCAGTTCTTC
>TRBJ1-3|TRBV4-3|-|once
CASSAGGASGNTIYF
TGCGCCAGCAGTGCGGGGGGGGCGAGTGGAAACACCATATATTTT
>TRBJ2-7|TRBV6-5|TRBD2|-
CASSYKTSFSYEQYF
TGTGCCAGCAGTTATAAGACTAGCTTCTCCTACGAGCAGTACTTC
>TRBJ1-5|TRBV19|TRBD1|-
CASRPVQGHQPQHF
TGTGCCAGTAGACCAGTACAGGGGCATCAGCCCCAGCATTTT
>TRBJ1-1|TRBV29-1|TRBD1|-
CSVQALPGQGTEAFF
TGCAGCGTTCAAGCCTTACCGGGACAGGGCACTGAAGCTTTCTTT
>TRBJ2-5|TRBV6-2/TRBV6-3|TRBD2|-
CASSYQLAGVTAETQYF
TGTGCCAGCAGTTACCAACTAGCGGGGGTTACCGCTGAGACCCAGTACTTC
>TRBJ2-3|TRBV5-4|-|-
CASSLGLTTSTDTQYF
TGTGCCAGCAGCCTAGGTCTCACCACTAGCACAGATACGCAGTATTTT
>TRBJ1-6|TRBV5-6|-|-
CASSLGQRSSPLHF
TGTGCCAGCAGCTTGGGACAGCGCTCCTCACCCCTCCACTTT
>TRBJ2-1|TRBV11-2|-|-
CASSLERVRHEQFF
TGTGCCAGCAGCTTAGAGAGGGTCCGGCATGAGCAGTTCTTC
>TRBJ2-7|TRBV6-5|TRBD2|-
CASSYPGLDLYEQYF
TGTGCCAGCAGTTACCCGGGACTAGATCTCTACGAGCAGTACTTC
>TRBJ2-7|TRBV28|-|-
CASTSSYEQYF
TGTGCCAGCACTAGCTCCTACGAGCAGTACTTC
>TRBJ2-7|TRBV24-1|-|-
CATSDHGAYEQYF
TGTGCCACCAGTGATCACGGGGCCTACGAGCAGTACTTC
>TRBJ2-1|TRBV27|-|-
CASSPRSYDEQFF
TGTGCCAGCAGTCCCCGGAGCTACGATGAGCAGTTCTTC
>TRBJ2-7|TRBV10-3|-|once
CAISLATSYEQYF
TGTGCCATCAGTCTAGCGACCTCCTACGAGCAGTACTTC
>TRBJ1-3|TRBV29-1|-|once
CSVVGAGENTIYF
TGCAGCGTTGTGGGGGCAGGGGAAAACACCATATATTTT